Presented here are 27 T cell receptor beta chains from one specimen sequenced in a study of early T cells in non-severe SARS-CoV-2 infection. TCRdb fed the 5' RACE reads into MiXCR, producing one record per CDR3 protein. The table includes 32,000 or so distinct CDR3 sequences, roughly 5.7% detected once. The sequenced sample was whole blood. The receptors come from an adult who was a healthcare worker with PCR-confirmed SARS-CoV-2 infection or an uninfected control (not recorded which).

This clonotype was detected only a few times. V is TRBV12-3 or TRBV12-4 and J is TRBJ2-4; possible D gene TRBD2, 5 bases. V dropped 3 bases and J dropped 3 bases, with 9 bases sitting between them. This CDR3 is 14 amino acids long. As DNA, the CDR3 is TGTGCCAGCAGTTTGTTCGCGGGCAAAAACATTCAGTACTTC. Protein: CASSLFAGKNIQYF.

This clonotype has just a few counts. J is TRBJ2-2 and V is TRBV7-6; 11 bases are shared with TRBD2. The germline V gene has CDR1 SGHVS and CDR2 FNYEAQ. The V segment lost 5 bases and the J segment 5 bases; nucleotides outside the gene matches: 10. This CDR3 has 17 amino acids. CDR3 sequence: CASSRGTSGAPTGELFF. Written as DNA, the CDR3 is TGTGCCAGCAGCCGGGGGACTAGCGGAGCCCCAACCGGGGAGCTGTTTTTT.

The chain carries TRBV30 and TRBJ1-2; D may be TRBD1 (5 bases). Deletions cut 5 bases from V and 11 bases from J, with 18 bases between. The V gene's germline CDR1 is GTSNPN and CDR2 SVGIG (reference sequence). This CDR3 contains 12 residues. The CDR3 sequence: CAWGTLPLRYTF. Written as DNA, the CDR3 is TGTGCCTGGGGGACCCTTCCCTTGAGGTACACCTTC. Filled out from reference TRBV30 and TRBJ1-2, the complete variable domain reads SQTIHQWPATLVQPVGSPLSLECTVEGTSNPNLYWYRQAAGRGLQLLFYSVGIGQISSEVPQNLSASRPQDRQFILSSKKLLLSDSGFYLCAWGTLPLRYTFGSGTRLTVV.

This clonotype has a count of ten or more. This chain connects TRBV29-1 to TRBJ2-1, with 7 bases aligning to TRBD1. Germline values: CDR1 SQVTM, CDR2 ANQGSEA. CDR3 length: 14 residues. V lost 6 bases and J lost 2; bases outside the gene matches: 7. The chain's CDR3 is CSVPRGTAYNEQFF. For the CDR3, the DNA is TGCAGCGTCCCAAGGGGGACAGCCTACAATGAGCAGTTCTTC.

This clonotype was counted many times. This chain uses TRBV7-9 with TRBJ1-5; 7 bases match TRBD1. V lost 4 bases, J lost 3 bases, and 6 bases stayed unmatched. CDR1 is SEHNR and CDR2 is FQNEAQ in the germline V gene (reference sequence). The CDR3 spans 15 residues. This CDR3 reads CASSYSTGINQPQHF. CDR3 nucleotide sequence: TGTGCCAGCAGCTACTCGACAGGGATCAATCAGCCCCAGCATTTT.

This chain connects TRBV7-8 to TRBJ1-5; 7 bases match TRBD1. V trimming: 5 bases; J trimming: 4 bases; junction bases outside the gene matches: 11. This CDR3 is 16 amino acids long. Germline CDR1 reads SGHVS; CDR2 reads FQNEAQ. DNA of the CDR3: TGTGCCAGCAGCCCGAGGACAGGTCAAGGGAATCAGCCCCAGCATTTT. Translating gives CASSPRTGQGNQPQHF.

This clonotype came up many times. The chain employs TRBV5-6 and TRBJ1-1; a weak D match, TRBD1 (6 bases). This CDR3 is 16 amino acids long. Trimming took off 2 bases at V and 1 base at J, with 15 bases between the two ends. The V gene's germline CDR1 is SGHDT and CDR2 YYEEEE. CDR3 amino acids: CASSFYLDRSNTEAFF. In nucleotides, the CDR3 is TGTGCCAGCAGCTTCTATCTAGACAGGTCGAACACTGAAGCTTTCTTT.

This clonotype was picked up many times. The chain uses TRBV4-1 and TRBJ1-1; D is unclear. The V gene lost 0 bases and the J gene lost 5 bases, with 19 bases spanning the gap. The CDR3 consists of 17 residues. Germline CDR1 reads MGHRA; CDR2 reads YSYEKL. The chain's CDR3 is CASSQDRPLSRKTEAFF. The CDR3 nucleotides are TGCGCCAGCAGCCAAGATCGGCCCCTTTCCAGAAAAACTGAAGCTTTCTTT.

This clonotype was detected ten times or more. The genes are TRBV10-2 and TRBJ1-1, with 8 nucleotides matching TRBD1. Germline V gives CDR1 WSHSY, CDR2 SAAADI. V shed 4 bases, J shed 6 bases, and the junction held 4 bases outside the gene matches. The CDR3 runs 13 residues. The CDR3 DNA reads as TGCGCCAGCAGTGCGACAGGGGTTCCTGAAGCTTTCTTT. Protein: CASSATGVPEAFF.

This clonotype appeared many times. The CDR3 coding sequence is TGTGCCAGCAGTTACTCCGGAGACGGGCTCTATGGCTACACCTTC. Translated: CASSYSGDGLYGYTF. The chain links TRBV6-2 or TRBV6-3 to TRBJ1-2; D is unresolved. Germline V gives CDR1 MNHEY, CDR2 SVGEGT. This CDR3 has 15 residues. The V end was cut by 0 bases, the J end by 4 bases, with 12 bases between.

This clonotype was seen many times. This chain uses TRBV5-4 with TRBJ1-6, with TRBD1 as a possible D gene (5 bases). V was clipped by 0 bases and J by 9 bases, with 16 bases between them. This CDR3 spans 16 amino acids. Germline V gene sequence: CDR1 SGHNT, CDR2 YYREEE (reference sequence). The CDR3 DNA follows: TGTGCCAGCAGCTTGGGGCAGGGAAAATCAGTTTCACCCCTCCACTTT. This gives the protein CASSLGQGKSVSPLHF.

This clonotype was observed a few times. V usage is TRBV15 and J usage is TRBJ2-2; 7 bases are a match to TRBD2. The germline V gene has CDR1 LNHNV and CDR2 YYDKDF (reference sequence). The CDR3 sequence is 15 residues long. Trimming removed 1 base from V and 6 bases from J; junction bases left unmatched: 5. CDR3 sequence (DNA): TGTGCCACCAGCAGAGTGGGAGGGATCGCCGGGGAGCTGTTTTTT. It yields the protein CATSRVGGIAGELFF.

This clonotype was seen at least ten times. V and J are TRBV15 and TRBJ2-1; 10 bases align to TRBD2. The CDR3 totals 16 residues. Germline-derived CDR1 and CDR2 are LNHNV and YYDKDF (reference sequence). The ends lost 1 base at V and 1 base at J; junction bases unmatched: 1. CDR3 sequence reads: CATSRGTSGSYNEQFF. The CDR3, as DNA: TGTGCCACCAGCAGAGGGACTAGCGGATCCTACAATGAGCAGTTCTTC.

The table lists this clonotype with many counts. The chain combines TRBV11-2 with TRBJ1-1; D gene uncertain. This CDR3 has 13 residues. CDR1 is SGHAT, CDR2 FQNNGV, per germline. V lost 4 bases, J lost 9 bases, and 15 bases lay in between. CDR3 loop: CASSSIDKQKAFF. CDR3 bases: TGTGCCAGCAGCTCAATTGACAAACAAAAAGCTTTCTTT. The full variable domain, in which reference TRBV11-2 and TRBJ1-1 provide the parts outside the CDR3, is EAGVAQSPRYKIIEKRQSVAFWCNPISGHATLYWYQQILGQGPKLLIQFQNNGVVDDSQLPKDRFSAERLKGVDSTLKIQPAKLEDSAVYLCASSSIDKQKAFFGQGTRLTVV.

By share, this clonotype ranks as medium-sized. This chain uses TRBV27 with TRBJ1-5; 7 bases align to TRBD1. In germline, CDR1 is MNHEY, CDR2 SMNVEV (reference sequence). The CDR3 length is 13 residues. Trimming cost V 8 bases and J 5 bases; bases outside gene matches: 6. The CDR3 region has the DNA TGTGCCAGCGGGGCAGGGGGAGATCAGCCCCAGCATTTT. Protein product: CASGAGGDQPQHF.

In this sample, this clonotype turned up many times. V gene TRBV12-3 or TRBV12-4 combines with J gene TRBJ2-7; the D is unclear. With 1 base removed from V and 5 bases from J, the gap between germline ends came to 6 bases. This CDR3 has 12 residues. The CDR3 DNA reads as TGTGCCAGCAGTTTAGGATTCCACGAGCAGTACTTC. Encoded protein: CASSLGFHEQYF.

Ten or more counts support this clonotype. The V gene is TRBV7-3, the J gene TRBJ2-5; TRBD1 matches at 8 bases. There are 13 residues in the CDR3. Germline CDR1 and CDR2: SGHTA and FQGTGA. Unmatched junction bases numbered 2, after V lost 4 bases and J lost 4 bases. The CDR3 sequence: CASSSGQGETQYF. Here the CDR3 DNA reads TGTGCCAGCAGCTCCGGACAGGGAGAGACCCAGTACTTC.

This clonotype has a count of ten or more. The rearrangement links TRBV24-1 to TRBJ2-6; no clear D. The V and J ends lost 5 bases and 0 bases respectively, with 7 bases between them. This CDR3 comprises 15 residues. Germline CDR1 KGHDR, CDR2 SFDVKD. Here the CDR3 reads CATSARNSGANVLTF. CDR3 DNA sequence: TGTGCCACCAGTGCCAGGAACTCTGGGGCCAACGTCCTGACTTTC.

This clonotype was seen ten or more times. The DNA of the CDR3 is TGCAGTGCTAGGAAAGGGGCCTCCTACGAGCAGTACTTC. As protein: CSARKGASYEQYF. The V gene is TRBV20-1, the J gene TRBJ2-7; maybe TRBD1 (5 bases). This CDR3 spans 13 amino acids. The germline CDR1 and CDR2 sequences are DFQATT and SNEGSKA (reference sequence). The germline V and J ends were trimmed by 3 bases and 0 bases, with 9 bases remaining between them.

V is TRBV28 and J is TRBJ2-3; a weak D match, TRBD1 (6 bases). The V and J ends lost 5 bases and 2 bases respectively, with 14 bases between them. Germline V gives CDR1 MDHEN, CDR2 SYDVKM. The CDR3 length is 15 residues. The CDR3 DNA is TGTGCCAGCAGTCCCCAGGACAGAGTCACAGATACGCAGTATTTT. Its protein is CASSPQDRVTDTQYF.

This clonotype was found many times. The V gene is TRBV29-1, the J gene TRBJ2-1, with 12 bases aligning to TRBD1. The CDR3 sequence is 17 residues long. After removal of 7 bases from V and 2 bases from J, the junction contained 12 bases not matched to a gene. The V gene's germline CDR1 is SQVTM and CDR2 ANQGSEA. The CDR3 DNA reads TGCAGCGCGGCCGGGACAGGGGGCGAGGCTGCCTACAATGAGCAGTTCTTC. This sequence encodes CSAAGTGGEAAYNEQFF.

This clonotype was detected many times. V is TRBV28 and J is TRBJ2-3, with 8 positions matching TRBD2. V gave up 5 bases and J gave up 3 bases; unmatched junction bases: 10. The CDR3 has 16 residues. Germline V lookup: CDR1 MDHEN, CDR2 SYDVKM. CDR3 loop: CASSPQTSASTDTQYF. The CDR3 coding sequence is TGTGCCAGCAGTCCGCAGACTAGCGCGTCTACAGATACGCAGTATTTT.

This clonotype has ten or more counts. The V and J genes are TRBV7-2 and TRBJ2-1, with 7 positions matching TRBD1. The V and J ends lost 6 bases and 5 bases, in that order; junction bases with no gene match: 16. This CDR3 has 17 residues. CDR1 and CDR2 from the germline V gene are SGHTA and FQGNSA. CDR3 coding DNA: TGTGCCAGCAGAACAGGCACAGGGGTTGTTGGAAACAATGAGCAGTTCTTC. It yields the protein CASRTGTGVVGNNEQFF.

Only a few counts were recorded for this clonotype. The chain joins TRBV5-1 to TRBJ2-7; a weak D match, TRBD2 (5 bases). Trimming pared 0 bases from V and 6 bases from J, leaving 13 bases between. This CDR3 spans 14 amino acids. The germline V gene has CDR1 SGHRS and CDR2 YFSETQ. CDR3 sequence (DNA): TGCGCCAGCAGCTTGGCCAAGGGAGTAGGCGAGCAGTACTTC. This encodes CASSLAKGVGEQYF.

The rearrangement joins TRBV29-1 to TRBJ2-7, with TRBD2 identical over 7 bases. Germline V gives CDR1 SQVTM, CDR2 ANQGSEA. V shed 5 bases and J 7 bases; nucleotides not matched to a gene: 11. CDR3 length: 13 residues. The CDR3 bases are TGCAGCGTTAAAAAGCGGGAAGGAGGGGAGCAGTACTTC. This codes for CSVKKREGGEQYF.

Concerning this clonotype: With a much larger clone just one base away, this may be a read error. The chain combines TRBV2 with TRBJ2-3, with D perhaps matching TRBD1 (5 bases). The CDR3 contains 15 residues. The germline V gene has CDR1 SNHLY and CDR2 FYNNEI. The CDR3 spells CASSEAGIGTDTQYF. In DNA, the CDR3 is TGCGCCAGCAGTGAAGCAGGGATCGGGACAGATACGCAGTATTTT.

This clonotype has a count of ten or more. This chain joins TRBV29-1 and TRBJ2-3, with 10 bases that match TRBD2. Per germline, CDR1 SQVTM and CDR2 ANQGSEA. The V and J ends lost 7 bases and 6 bases, in that order; junction bases with no gene match: 7. The CDR3 runs to 13 residues. CDR3 loop: CSAPSGSSDTQYF. The CDR3 DNA follows: TGCAGCGCGCCTAGCGGGAGTTCTGATACGCAGTATTTT.